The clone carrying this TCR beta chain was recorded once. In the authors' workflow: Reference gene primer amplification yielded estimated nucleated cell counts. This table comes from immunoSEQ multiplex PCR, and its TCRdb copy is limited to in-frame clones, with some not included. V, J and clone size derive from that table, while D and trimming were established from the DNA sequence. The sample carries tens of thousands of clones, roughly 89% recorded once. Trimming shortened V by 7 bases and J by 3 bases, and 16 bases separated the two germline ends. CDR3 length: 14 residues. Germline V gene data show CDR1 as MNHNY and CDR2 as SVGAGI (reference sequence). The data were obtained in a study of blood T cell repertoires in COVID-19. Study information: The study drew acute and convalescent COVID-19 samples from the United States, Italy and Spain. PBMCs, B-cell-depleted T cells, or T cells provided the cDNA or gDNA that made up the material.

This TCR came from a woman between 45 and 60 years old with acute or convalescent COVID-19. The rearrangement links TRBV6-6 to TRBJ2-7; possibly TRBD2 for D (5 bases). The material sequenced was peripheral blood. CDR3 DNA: TGTGCCAGCACAAACTCGGGATCCAACTACGAGCAGTACTTC. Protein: CASTNSGSNYEQYF.